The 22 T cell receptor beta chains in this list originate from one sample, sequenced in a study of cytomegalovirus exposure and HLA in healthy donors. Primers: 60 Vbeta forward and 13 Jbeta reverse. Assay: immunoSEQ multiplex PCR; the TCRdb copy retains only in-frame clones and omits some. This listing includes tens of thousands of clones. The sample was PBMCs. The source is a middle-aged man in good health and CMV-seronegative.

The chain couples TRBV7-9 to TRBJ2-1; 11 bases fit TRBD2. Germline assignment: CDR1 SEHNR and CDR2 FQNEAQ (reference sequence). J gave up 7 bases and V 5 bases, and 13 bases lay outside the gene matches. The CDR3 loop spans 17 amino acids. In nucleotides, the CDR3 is TGTGCCAGCAGCCCCCAAAGCGGGACTAGCGGTGTGAATGAGCAGTTCTTC. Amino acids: CASSPQSGTSGVNEQFF.

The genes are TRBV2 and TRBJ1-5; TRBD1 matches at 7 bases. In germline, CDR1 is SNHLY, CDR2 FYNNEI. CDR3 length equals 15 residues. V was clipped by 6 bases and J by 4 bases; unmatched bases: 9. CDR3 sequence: CASRGNRGRNQPQHF. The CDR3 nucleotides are TGTGCCAGCAGGGGGAACAGGGGACGGAATCAGCCCCAGCATTTT. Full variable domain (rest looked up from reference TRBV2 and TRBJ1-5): EPEVTQTPSHQVTQMGQEVILRCVPISNHLYFYWYRQILGQKVEFLVSFYNNEISEKSEIFDDQFSVERPDGSNFTLKIRSTKLEDSAMYFCASRGNRGRNQPQHFGDGTRLSIL.

CDR3 region: CASSYSLAGGVNEQFF. The CDR3, as DNA: TGTGCCAGCAGTTACTCGCTAGCGGGAGGGGTGAATGAGCAGTTCTTC. The chain carries TRBV6-5 and TRBJ2-1; 12 bases are a match to TRBD2. V dropped 0 bases and J dropped 7; count of bases not matched to a gene: 4. The CDR3 spans 16 residues. Per germline, CDR1 MNHEY and CDR2 SVGAGI.

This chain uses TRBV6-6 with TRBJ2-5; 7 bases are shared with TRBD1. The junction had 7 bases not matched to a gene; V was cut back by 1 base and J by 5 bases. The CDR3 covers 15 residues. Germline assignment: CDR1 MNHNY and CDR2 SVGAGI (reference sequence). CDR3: CASSYWVDRDETQYF. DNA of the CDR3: TGTGCCAGCAGTTACTGGGTCGACAGGGACGAGACCCAGTACTTC.

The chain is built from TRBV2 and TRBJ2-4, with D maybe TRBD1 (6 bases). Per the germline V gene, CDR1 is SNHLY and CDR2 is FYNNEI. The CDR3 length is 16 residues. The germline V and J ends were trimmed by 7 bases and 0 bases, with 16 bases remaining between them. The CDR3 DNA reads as TGTGCCAGCATGATTTTGACAGGTCTAGCCAAAAACATTCAGTACTTC. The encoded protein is CASMILTGLAKNIQYF.

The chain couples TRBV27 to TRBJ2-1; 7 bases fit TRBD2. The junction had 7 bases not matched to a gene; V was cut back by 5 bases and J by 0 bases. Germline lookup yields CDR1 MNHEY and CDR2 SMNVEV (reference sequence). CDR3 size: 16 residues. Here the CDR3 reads CASSPAGTPSYNEQFF. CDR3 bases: TGTGCCAGCAGTCCAGCGGGGACTCCCTCCTACAATGAGCAGTTCTTC.

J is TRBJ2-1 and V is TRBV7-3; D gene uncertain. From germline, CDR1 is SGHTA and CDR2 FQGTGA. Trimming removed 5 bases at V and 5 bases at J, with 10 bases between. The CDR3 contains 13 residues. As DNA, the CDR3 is TGTGCCAGCAGCATGGCTTTCGACAATGAGCAGTTCTTC. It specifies CASSMAFDNEQFF. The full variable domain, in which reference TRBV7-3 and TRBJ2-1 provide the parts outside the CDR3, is GAGVSQTPSNKVTEKGKYVELRCDPISGHTALYWYRQSLGQGPEFLIYFQGTGAADDSGLPNDRFFAVRPEGSVSTLKIQRTERGDSAVYLCASSMAFDNEQFFGPGTRLTVL.

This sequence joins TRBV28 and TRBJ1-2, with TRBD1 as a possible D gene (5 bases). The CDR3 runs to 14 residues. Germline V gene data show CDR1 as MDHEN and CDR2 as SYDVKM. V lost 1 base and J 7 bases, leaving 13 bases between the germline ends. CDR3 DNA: TGTGCCAGCAGTTTATCAGGGCAGGGCCCTGGCTACACCTTC. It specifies CASSLSGQGPGYTF.

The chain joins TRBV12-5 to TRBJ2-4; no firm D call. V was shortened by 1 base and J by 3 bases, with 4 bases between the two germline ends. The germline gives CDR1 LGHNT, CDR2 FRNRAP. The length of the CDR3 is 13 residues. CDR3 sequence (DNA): TGTGCTAGTGGTTTGGGTCTCAAAAACATTCAGTACTTC. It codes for CASGLGLKNIQYF.

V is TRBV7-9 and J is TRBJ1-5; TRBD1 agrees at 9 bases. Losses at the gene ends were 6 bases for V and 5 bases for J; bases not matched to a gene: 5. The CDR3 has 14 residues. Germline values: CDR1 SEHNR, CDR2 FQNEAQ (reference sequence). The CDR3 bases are TGTGCCAGCAGTCAGACAGGGGGATATCAGCCCCAGCATTTT. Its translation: CASSQTGGYQPQHF.

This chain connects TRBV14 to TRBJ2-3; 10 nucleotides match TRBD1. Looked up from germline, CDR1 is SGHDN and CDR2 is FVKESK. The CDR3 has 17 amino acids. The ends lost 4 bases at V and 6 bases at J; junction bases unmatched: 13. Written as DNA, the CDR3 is TGTGCCAGCAGCCCCCTCCGAGGGACAGGGGTCGCGGATACGCAGTATTTT. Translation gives CASSPLRGTGVADTQYF.

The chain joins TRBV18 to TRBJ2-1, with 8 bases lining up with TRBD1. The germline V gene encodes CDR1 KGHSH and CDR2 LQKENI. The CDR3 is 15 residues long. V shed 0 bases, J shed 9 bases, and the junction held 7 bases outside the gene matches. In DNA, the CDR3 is TGTGCCAGCTCACCACCGATACAGGGGGTTGCTGAGCAGTTCTTC. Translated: CASSPPIQGVAEQFF.

CDR3 coding DNA: TGCGCCAGCAGCCAAGAGGGCTCCGTCAGCTACACCTTC. It yields the protein CASSQEGSVSYTF. J is TRBJ1-2 and V is TRBV4-3; no firm D call. Trimming left V 0 bases short and J 9 bases short, with 11 bases between. The CDR3 is 13 residues long. Per the germline V gene, CDR1 is LGHNA and CDR2 is YSLEER.

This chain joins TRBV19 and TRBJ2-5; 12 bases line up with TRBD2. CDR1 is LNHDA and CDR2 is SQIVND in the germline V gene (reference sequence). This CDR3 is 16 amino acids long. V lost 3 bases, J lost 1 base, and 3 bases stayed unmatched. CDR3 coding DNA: TGTGCCAGTAGTATGGGACTAGCGGGCCTCCAAGAGACCCAGTACTTC. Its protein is CASSMGLAGLQETQYF.

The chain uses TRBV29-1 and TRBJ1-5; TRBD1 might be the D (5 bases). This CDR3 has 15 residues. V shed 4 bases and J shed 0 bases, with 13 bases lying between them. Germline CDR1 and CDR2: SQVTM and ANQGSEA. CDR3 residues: CSVVDSSYSNQPQHF. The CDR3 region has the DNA TGCAGCGTTGTCGACAGCTCCTATAGCAATCAGCCCCAGCATTTT.

As DNA, the CDR3 is TGCGCCAGCAGCCAAGATGCCGGGGGCATTCAGTACTTC. It codes for CASSQDAGGIQYF. V is TRBV4-3 and J is TRBJ2-4; a weak D match, TRBD2 (6 bases). The V end lost 0 bases, the J end lost 9 bases, and 9 bases lay between the germline ends. Germline V CDR1 and CDR2: LGHNA, YSLEER. This CDR3 is 13 amino acids long.

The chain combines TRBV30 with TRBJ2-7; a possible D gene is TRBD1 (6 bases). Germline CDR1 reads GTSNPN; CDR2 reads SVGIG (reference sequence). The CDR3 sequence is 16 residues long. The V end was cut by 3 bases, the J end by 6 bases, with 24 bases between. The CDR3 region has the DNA TGTGCCTGGAGCCCGGCCAGGGGCCCGCCCAAACCCGAGCAGTACTTC. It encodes CAWSPARGPPKPEQYF.

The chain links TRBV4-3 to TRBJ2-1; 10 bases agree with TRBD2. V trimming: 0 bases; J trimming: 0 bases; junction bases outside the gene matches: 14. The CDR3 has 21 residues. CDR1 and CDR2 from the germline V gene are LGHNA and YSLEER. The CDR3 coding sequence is TGCGCCAGCAGCCAAGATGTTACCTCGGGACTAGCGAGATCCTCCTACAATGAGCAGTTCTTC. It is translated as CASSQDVTSGLARSSYNEQFF.

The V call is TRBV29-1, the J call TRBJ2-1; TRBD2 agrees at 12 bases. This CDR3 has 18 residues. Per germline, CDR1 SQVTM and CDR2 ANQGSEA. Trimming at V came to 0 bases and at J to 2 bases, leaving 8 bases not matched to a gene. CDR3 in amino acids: CSVEEGGLAGGTYNEQFF. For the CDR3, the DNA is TGCAGCGTTGAAGAGGGTGGCCTAGCGGGAGGGACCTACAATGAGCAGTTCTTC.

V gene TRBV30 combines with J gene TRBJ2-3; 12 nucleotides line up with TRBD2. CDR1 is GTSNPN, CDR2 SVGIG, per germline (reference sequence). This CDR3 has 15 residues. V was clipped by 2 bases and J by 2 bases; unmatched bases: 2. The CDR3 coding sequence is TGTGCCTGGAGTCTAGCGGGAGGGATCACAGATACGCAGTATTTT. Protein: CAWSLAGGITDTQYF.

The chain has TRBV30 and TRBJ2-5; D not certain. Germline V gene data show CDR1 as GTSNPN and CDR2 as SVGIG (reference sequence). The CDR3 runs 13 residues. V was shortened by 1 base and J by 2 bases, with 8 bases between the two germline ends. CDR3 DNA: TGTGCCTGGAGTGGCGGTAGTCAAGAGACCCAGTACTTC. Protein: CAWSGGSQETQYF.

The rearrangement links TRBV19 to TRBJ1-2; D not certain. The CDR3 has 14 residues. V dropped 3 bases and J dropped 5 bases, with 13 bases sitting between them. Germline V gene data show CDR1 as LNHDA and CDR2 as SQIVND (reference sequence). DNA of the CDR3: TGTGCCAGTAGTATGAGGTCGCGAGGTTATGGCTACACCTTC. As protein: CASSMRSRGYGYTF.